The 22 T cell receptor beta chains given below trace back to one sample, sequenced in a study of blood T cell repertoires in COVID-19. Assay: immunoSEQ multiplex PCR; the TCRdb copy retains only in-frame clones and omits some. Altogether approximately 240,000 clones are present, around nine tenths being singletons, with the ten largest covering 2.1%. The sample consisted of peripheral blood. These receptors were taken from a woman in her thirties or forties who had recovered from COVID-19.

CDR3 residues: CASSLGRGVYEQYF. CDR3 nucleotides: TGTGCCAGCAGCTTGGGCAGGGGTGTATACGAGCAGTACTTC. V and J are TRBV5-6 and TRBJ2-7, with D possibly TRBD1 on 6 matching bases. Germline V gives CDR1 SGHDT, CDR2 YYEEEE. The CDR3 is made up of 14 amino acids. V was shortened by 0 bases and J by 4 bases, with 11 bases between the two germline ends.

This chain connects TRBV9 to TRBJ1-6; tentatively, D is TRBD1 (5 bases). With 0 bases removed from V and 7 bases from J, the gap between germline ends came to 8 bases. Germline V gives CDR1 SGDLS, CDR2 YYNGEE. The CDR3 consists of 14 residues. CDR3 sequence reads: CASSVVSGNSPLHF. The CDR3 DNA follows: TGTGCCAGCAGCGTAGTGTCAGGGAATTCACCCCTCCACTTT.

This chain joins TRBV12-3 or TRBV12-4 and TRBJ1-4; D unclear. This CDR3 has 13 amino acids. The V end was cut by 0 bases, the J end by 7 bases, with 6 bases between. CDR3 DNA sequence: TGTGCCAGCAGTTTAGCCGCGGGTGAAAAACTGTTTTTT. Amino acids: CASSLAAGEKLFF.

This clone was found once. V usage is TRBV28 and J usage is TRBJ1-2; D not resolved. The CDR3 runs to 15 residues. Trimming shortened V by 0 bases and J by 2 bases, and 10 bases separated the two germline ends. Germline V gives CDR1 MDHEN, CDR2 SYDVKM. In DNA form, the CDR3 reads TGTGCCAGCAGTTTATGGACTTTTGGAAACTATGGCTACACCTTC. Protein product: CASSLWTFGNYGYTF.

The chain joins TRBV5-6 to TRBJ1-2; 11 bases are shared with TRBD1. The CDR3 is 14 amino acids. Germline lookup yields CDR1 SGHDT and CDR2 YYEEEE. Unmatched junction bases numbered 5, after V lost 3 bases and J lost 7 bases. The CDR3 DNA reads TGTGCCAGCAGCTCGGACAGGGGGCGTTTTGGCTACACCTTC. Its translation: CASSSDRGRFGYTF.

The chain combines TRBV4-1 with TRBJ2-7; 8 positions match TRBD2. V shed 2 bases and J 5 bases; nucleotides not matched to a gene: 11. The CDR3 is 16 amino acids. Germline V CDR1 and CDR2: MGHRA, YSYEKL. CDR3 in amino acids: CASSQTPTARGDEQYF. CDR3 sequence (DNA): TGCGCCAGCAGCCAAACCCCGACAGCGCGGGGGGACGAGCAGTACTTC.

This clone has just one count. The chain combines TRBV27 with TRBJ2-7, with a weak D call TRBD2 (6 bases). Germline CDR1 and CDR2: MNHEY and SMNVEV (reference sequence). This CDR3 contains 14 residues. Trimming removed 3 bases at V and 3 bases at J, with 12 bases between. The chain's CDR3 is CASSLVAGHYEQYF. For the CDR3, the DNA is TGTGCCAGCAGTTTGGTCGCGGGGCACTACGAGCAGTACTTC.

The chain uses TRBV7-3 and TRBJ2-1; 9 positions agree with TRBD2. This CDR3 region has 16 residues. The V segment lost 2 bases and the J segment 7 bases; nucleotides outside the gene matches: 9. In germline, CDR1 is SGHTA, CDR2 FQGTGA. For the CDR3, the DNA is TGTGCCAGCAGCTTAGGTGGCGGGAGGGCCGGGAATGAGCAGTTCTTC. Residues: CASSLGGGRAGNEQFF.

The rearrangement joins TRBV7-9 to TRBJ2-1; D not resolved. Germline values: CDR1 SEHNR, CDR2 FQNEAQ (reference sequence). Deletions cut 0 bases from V and 6 bases from J, with 12 bases between. The CDR3 spans 15 residues. For the CDR3, the DNA is TGTGCCAGCAGCTTAGCGAGCGCCCCGAGCAATGAGCAGTTCTTC. Residues: CASSLASAPSNEQFF.

The chain links TRBV9 to TRBJ2-3; 7 positions agree with TRBD2. Germline V lookup: CDR1 SGDLS, CDR2 YYNGEE. The CDR3 contains 16 residues. Unmatched junction bases numbered 7, after V lost 2 bases and J lost 1 base. The CDR3 DNA follows: TGTGCCAGCAGCGTTGGGAGCGGGATCCGCACAGATACGCAGTATTTT. This translates into CASSVGSGIRTDTQYF.

CDR3 in DNA: TGTGCCATCCGGACAGGGGAGGGCTACAATGAGCAGTTCTTC. Translation: CAIRTGEGYNEQFF. The rearrangement uses TRBV10-3 and TRBJ2-1; 9 nucleotides line up with TRBD1. CDR1 is ENHRY and CDR2 is SYGVKD in the germline V gene. Trimming at V came to 8 bases and at J to 3 bases, leaving 5 bases not matched to a gene. CDR3 length equals 14 residues.

The chain links TRBV9 to TRBJ1-2, with 8 bases lining up with TRBD1. CDR1 SGDLS and CDR2 YYNGEE come from the germline V gene. This CDR3 spans 13 amino acids. The V segment lost 5 bases and the J segment 4 bases; nucleotides outside the gene matches: 4. The CDR3 DNA reads TGTGCCAGCAGGGAAACAGGGGGCTATGGCTACACCTTC. Translated, it gives CASRETGGYGYTF.

The V and J genes are TRBV28 and TRBJ1-2, with 11 bases aligning to TRBD1. CDR1 and CDR2 from the germline V gene are MDHEN and SYDVKM. J lost 5 bases, V lost 3 bases, and 11 bases had no gene match. The CDR3 length is 17 residues. The CDR3 coding sequence is TGTGCCAGCAGTTTTCCCTCCGGACAGGGGGCTCGGTATGGCTACACCTTC. Its translation: CASSFPSGQGARYGYTF.

This clone has only one observation. The chain combines TRBV6-5 with TRBJ2-3; 7 positions agree with TRBD2. V dropped 8 bases and J dropped 4; count of bases not matched to a gene: 9. The CDR3 has 14 residues. Germline CDR1 reads MNHEY; CDR2 reads SVGAGI. Written as DNA, the CDR3 is TGTGCCAGCTCGGCGGGAGCAGCCCCAGATACGCAGTATTTT. The encoded protein is CASSAGAAPDTQYF.

The V call is TRBV11-1, the J call TRBJ1-5, with 10 bases matching TRBD1. Germline CDR1 and CDR2: SGHAT and FQDESV (reference sequence). V shed 6 bases, J shed 3 bases, and the junction held 5 bases outside the gene matches. The CDR3 runs 15 residues. The CDR3 region is CASSTGTGVNQPQHF. DNA for the CDR3: TGTGCCAGCAGTACCGGGACAGGGGTCAATCAGCCCCAGCATTTT.

This chain links TRBV24-1 with TRBJ2-1; D is unresolved. V shed 6 bases and J shed 7 bases, with 6 bases lying between them. The CDR3 is 11 amino acids. CDR1 KGHDR and CDR2 SFDVKD come from the germline V gene. The CDR3 region is CATSRGNEQFF. The DNA of the CDR3 is TGTGCCACCAGTCGCGGAAATGAGCAGTTCTTC.

This rearrangement joins TRBV24-1 to TRBJ2-3, with 10 bases lining up with TRBD1. The germline V gene has CDR1 KGHDR and CDR2 SFDVKD. The V gene end was trimmed by 6 bases and the J gene end by 2 bases; junction bases not matched to a gene: 10. The CDR3 consists of 17 residues. CDR3 coding DNA: TGTGCCACCAGTTTGCCGGGACAGGGGATACCCACAGATACGCAGTATTTT. It codes for CATSLPGQGIPTDTQYF.

V usage is TRBV5-8 and J usage is TRBJ2-7; unclear D gene. Germline lookup yields CDR1 SGHTS and CDR2 YDEGEE. With 2 bases removed from V and 1 base from J, the gap between germline ends came to 25 bases. The CDR3 extends over 19 amino acids. The CDR3 DNA follows: TGTGCCAGCAGCTTCCGCAAAAAAATCCCAGGTAAAGGATCCTACGAGCAGTACTTC. Its protein is CASSFRKKIPGKGSYEQYF. The full variable domain, rest sourced from reference TRBV5-8 and TRBJ2-7, is EAGVTQSPTHLIKTRGQQATLRCSPISGHTSVYWYQQALGLGLQFLLWYDEGEERNRGNFPPRFSGRQFPNYSSELNVNALELEDSALYLCASSFRKKIPGKGSYEQYFGPGTRLTVT.

V and J are TRBV5-1 and TRBJ1-1; 7 positions agree with TRBD1. Germline lookup yields CDR1 SGHRS and CDR2 YFSETQ. The CDR3 loop spans 15 amino acids. Trimming took 4 bases from V and 6 from J; bases not matched to a gene: 12. CDR3 loop: CASSGLGQRTPEAFF. The CDR3, as DNA: TGCGCCAGCAGCGGACTGGGACAGCGAACACCTGAAGCTTTCTTT.

The CDR3 sequence is CASSPTTGASDSYEQYF. In DNA, the CDR3 is TGTGCCAGCAGTCCTACGACAGGGGCCTCTGACTCCTACGAGCAGTACTTC. The V gene is TRBV27, the J gene TRBJ2-7; TRBD1 aligns across 8 bases. The V and J ends lost 5 bases and 0 bases, in that order; junction bases with no gene match: 12. The CDR3 runs 17 residues. In germline, CDR1 is MNHEY, CDR2 SMNVEV (reference sequence).

The chain carries TRBV5-6 and TRBJ2-5; 9 nucleotides agree with TRBD2. The CDR3 totals 17 residues. Germline lookup yields CDR1 SGHDT and CDR2 YYEEEE. V was pared by 1 base and J by 4 bases, with 11 bases of the junction left unmatched. CDR3 DNA sequence: TGTGCCAGCAGCTTGAGGCGGGGGGGCCTCGTGGGAGAGACCCAGTACTTC. It encodes CASSLRRGGLVGETQYF.

This clone has only one observation. The V gene is TRBV15, the J gene TRBJ2-5; D gene uncertain. Per the germline V gene, CDR1 is LNHNV and CDR2 is YYDKDF (reference sequence). The CDR3 totals 16 residues. The germline V and J ends were trimmed by 3 bases and 0 bases, with 14 bases remaining between them. The CDR3 DNA is TGTGCCACCAGCAGTGCCCAAGACTCAAACCAAGAGACCCAGTACTTC. It encodes CATSSAQDSNQETQYF.